The clone carrying this T cell receptor beta chain has only a few counts. Sorted CD4+ subsets: naive, central memory, regulatory, stem cell-like memory (CD45RO/CCR7/CD25/CD127/CD95/CD27 panel). Germline CDR1 SGHVS, CDR2 FNYEAQ. Trimming pared 5 bases from V and 3 bases from J, leaving 14 bases between. This CDR3 has 14 amino acids. The data are from a study of beta chain features in type 1 diabetes. The entirety of the isolated RNA underwent reverse transcription, so expressed TCRB transcripts were sequenced. Using immunoSEQ multiplex PCR, the repertoire was profiled, and TCRdb retains in-frame clones only, with some absent. Among under 250,000 clones listed, approximately 14% were seen once.

The chain is built from TRBV7-6 and TRBJ2-7; D is possibly TRBD1 (6 bases). Material for sequencing was naive CD4+ T cells from blood. This receptor was identified in a woman in her 40s in good health. The CDR3 region is CASSPFGQSYEQYF. In DNA form, the CDR3 reads TGTGCCAGCAGCCCGTTCGGACAGAGCTACGAGCAGTACTTC.